This T cell receptor (beta chain) comes out of a study of control samples from healthy donors and cancer patients. Produced via immunoSEQ multiplex PCR; TCRdb's table is partial and in-frame only. The top ten hold 1.5% to 2% of the sample, which has approximately 210,000 clones, roughly nine tenths seen once. Trimming removed 0 bases from V and 0 bases from J, with 6 bases in between. The CDR3 is made up of 15 amino acids. The germline CDR1 and CDR2 sequences are LNHDA and SQIVND (reference sequence). Sequencing input: blood. This TCR came from a man aged 30 to 39 in good health. V is TRBV19 and J is TRBJ1-5, with D maybe TRBD1 (5 bases). The CDR3 loop reads CASSIEGVSNQPQHF. The CDR3 coding sequence is TGTGCCAGTAGTATAGAGGGGGTTAGCAATCAGCCCCAGCATTTT.